This is a list of T cell receptor beta chains from one sample in a study of blood T cell repertoires in COVID-19. Sequencing used immunoSEQ multiplex PCR; TCRdb keeps in-frame clones, though not all of them. This table has around 250,000 clones, almost 85% appearing once. The sequenced material came from PBMCs or T cells enriched from blood (not recorded which). The source of these receptors is a woman aged 45-60 years with acute COVID-19. The CDR3 runs from the conserved cysteine through the conserved F or W. D genes are given only for firm matches. Only some rows state a clone size, as once, few, many or a class for expanded clones.

v_call	d_call	clone_size	j_call	cdr3_aa	cdr3_nt
TRBV19	-	-	TRBJ1-1	CASSMGRGARTEAFF	TGTGCCAGTAGTATGGGTCGGGGGGCGCGGACTGAAGCTTTCTTT
TRBV7-2	-	-	TRBJ1-3	CASSPPTASGNTIYF	TGTGCCAGCAGCCCCCCGACAGCCTCTGGAAACACCATATATTTT
TRBV12-3/TRBV12-4	-	-	TRBJ2-7	CASSLTSHEQYF	TGTGCCAGCAGCTTAACTAGCCACGAGCAGTACTTC
TRBV4-3	TRBD1	once	TRBJ2-2	CASRGQYTGELFF	TGCGCCAGCAGGGGACAGTACACCGGGGAGCTGTTTTTT
TRBV2	-	-	TRBJ1-1	CASSPFAGVNTEAFF	TGTGCCAGCAGCCCCTTTGCGGGGGTGAACACTGAAGCTTTCTTT
TRBV19	TRBD2	-	TRBJ2-1	CASSSGSYNEQFF	TGTGCCAGTAGTAGCGGGAGCTACAATGAGCAGTTCTTC
TRBV2	TRBD1	-	TRBJ1-4	CASSEARTGRIEKLFF	TGTGCCAGCAGTGAAGCAAGGACAGGGCGTATAGAAAAACTGTTTTTT
TRBV5-6	-	-	TRBJ1-3	CASSLWAAHDVIAIYF	TGTGCCAGCAGCTTGTGGGCCGCCCATGATGTGATCGCCATATATTTT
TRBV30	TRBD1	-	TRBJ1-6	CAWSTGTGSNSPLHF	TGTGCCTGGAGTACCGGGACAGGGAGCAATTCACCCCTCCACTTT
TRBV7-2	-	-	TRBJ1-2	CASSNLQGHLYGYTF	TGTGCCAGCAGCAACTTACAGGGACACCTCTATGGCTACACCTTC
TRBV5-1	TRBD1	-	TRBJ1-2	CASSLEGQGRVGYTF	TGCGCCAGCAGCTTGGAGGGACAGGGAAGGGTAGGCTACACCTTC
TRBV6-5	TRBD1	once	TRBJ1-1	CASDRDRGGTEAFF	TGTGCCAGCGACCGGGACAGGGGGGGAACTGAAGCTTTCTTT
TRBV19	TRBD2	-	TRBJ2-1	CASIAGGQPNEQFF	TGTGCCAGTATAGCGGGGGGCCAGCCCAATGAGCAGTTCTTC
TRBV2	-	-	TRBJ2-3	CASRPSWAADTQYF	TGTGCCAGCAGGCCCTCCTGGGCCGCAGATACGCAGTATTTT
TRBV6-5	-	-	TRBJ1-3	CASSPGGNTIYF	TGTGCCAGCAGTCCCGGCGGCAACACCATATATTTT
TRBV9	TRBD2	-	TRBJ2-5	CASSVAWTSRETQYF	TGTGCCAGCAGCGTAGCATGGACTAGCCGGGAGACCCAGTACTTC
TRBV30	TRBD2	-	TRBJ2-7	CASNQGGYEQYF	TGTGCCTCAAACCAGGGAGGGTACGAGCAGTACTTC
TRBV15	-	-	TRBJ1-1	CATSRGGTNTEAFF	TGTGCCACCAGCAGAGGAGGTACGAACACTGAAGCTTTCTTT
TRBV2	-	-	TRBJ1-1	CASRRSIASEAFF	TGTGCCAGCAGGCGGAGTATAGCGTCTGAAGCTTTCTTT
TRBV7-3	TRBD2	-	TRBJ2-3	CASSTQRGLDTQYF	TGTGCCAGCAGCACACAGCGGGGGTTAGATACGCAGTATTTT
TRBV9	-	-	TRBJ1-4	CASSVGGILATNEKLFF	TGTGCCAGCAGCGTAGGAGGTATCCTTGCAACTAATGAAAAACTGTTTTTT
TRBV6-1	-	-	TRBJ2-6	CASSERMTSGANVLTF	TGTGCCAGCAGTGAGAGGATGACCTCTGGGGCCAACGTCCTGACTTTC
TRBV30	TRBD2	-	TRBJ2-1	CAWMGTSGGYEQFF	TGTGCCTGGATGGGGACTAGCGGGGGTTATGAGCAGTTCTTC
TRBV19	-	-	TRBJ1-2	CASISPNGGYTF	TGTGCCAGTATAAGTCCGAACGGGGGCTACACCTTC
TRBV14	-	-	TRBJ1-2	CASSQMTGYGYTF	TGTGCCAGCAGCCAAATGACAGGTTATGGCTACACCTTC
TRBV7-8	TRBD1	-	TRBJ2-7	CASSLATRPGTGGFSGFYEQYF	TGTGCCAGCAGCTTAGCGACCCGACCCGGGACAGGGGGTTTCTCGGGTTTCTACGAGCAGTACTTC
TRBV18	-	-	TRBJ1-1	CASSPLSGSGTEAFF	TGTGCCAGCTCACCACTCTCAGGTTCCGGCACTGAAGCTTTCTTT
TRBV19	-	-	TRBJ2-7	CASSIGLRSEQYF	TGTGCCAGTAGTATAGGGTTGAGAAGCGAGCAGTACTTC
TRBV19	-	-	TRBJ1-4	CASRDRANEKLFF	TGTGCCAGTAGAGACAGAGCTAATGAAAAACTGTTTTTT
TRBV15	-	-	TRBJ1-2	CATSRQGFRGYTF	TGTGCCACCAGCAGACAGGGTTTCCGAGGCTACACCTTC
TRBV10-3	-	-	TRBJ2-1	CAISDPRVNEQFF	TGTGCCATCAGTGACCCGAGAGTTAATGAGCAGTTCTTC
TRBV5-4	TRBD1	-	TRBJ2-3	CASSLGRGQGSDTQYF	TGTGCCAGCAGCTTGGGAAGGGGACAGGGGTCAGATACGCAGTATTTT
TRBV28	-	-	TRBJ2-1	CASSLARVGDEQFF	TGTGCCAGCAGTTTGGCCCGTGTCGGGGATGAGCAGTTCTTC
TRBV29-1	-	-	TRBJ1-2	CSVERDTSNYGYTF	TGCAGCGTTGAAAGGGACACCTCTAACTATGGCTACACCTTC
TRBV18	-	-	TRBJ2-2	CASSPSQSINGELFF	TGTGCCAGCTCACCATCCCAGTCGATAAACGGGGAGCTGTTTTTT
TRBV12-3/TRBV12-4	-	-	TRBJ2-7	CASSSDRFEQYF	TGTGCCAGCAGTTCAGACAGGTTCGAGCAGTACTTC
TRBV5-6	TRBD2	-	TRBJ2-5	CASSLGLGGGLKYQETQYF	TGTGCCAGCAGCTTGGGGTTAGGCGGGGGTTTAAAGTACCAAGAGACCCAGTACTTC
TRBV2	TRBD1	few	TRBJ1-6	CASRAGTGGGSPLHF	TGTGCCAGCAGAGCCGGGACAGGGGGGGGATCACCCCTCCACTTT
TRBV4-1	-	-	TRBJ1-2	CASSQEPPSTISGKGYTF	TGCGCCAGCAGCCAAGAACCCCCCTCCACTATATCGGGGAAGGGCTACACCTTC
TRBV6-2/TRBV6-3	TRBD2	-	TRBJ2-5	CASSFSLGTIQETQYF	TGTGCCAGCAGTTTTTCGCTCGGGACTATCCAAGAGACCCAGTACTTC
TRBV7-8	TRBD1	-	TRBJ1-3	CASSRDRDTGNTIYF	TGTGCCAGCAGCCGCGACAGGGACACTGGAAACACCATATATTTT
TRBV7-2	-	-	TRBJ1-1	CASQRQVANTEAFF	TGTGCCAGTCAGCGACAGGTAGCTAACACTGAAGCTTTCTTT
TRBV9	-	-	TRBJ1-2	CASSLGTYGYTF	TGTGCCAGCAGCCTCGGGACTTATGGCTACACCTTC
TRBV29-1	TRBD1	-	TRBJ1-1	CSVPGQGLNTEAFF	TGCAGCGTCCCGGGACAGGGCCTGAACACTGAAGCTTTCTTT
TRBV19	-	few	TRBJ1-4	CASSAGISEKLFF	TGTGCCAGTAGTGCTGGTATTAGCGAAAAACTGTTTTTT
TRBV15	TRBD1	-	TRBJ2-5	CATSRSRQGRGQETQYF	TGTGCCACCAGCAGGTCACGACAGGGTAGGGGCCAAGAGACCCAGTACTTC
TRBV5-1	TRBD1	-	TRBJ2-2	CASSLTPGTGGETGELFF	TGCGCCAGCAGCCTTACCCCCGGGACAGGGGGAGAGACCGGGGAGCTGTTTTTT
TRBV6-2/TRBV6-3	-	once	TRBJ2-2	CASSYGQRDTGELFF	TGTGCCAGCAGTTACGGACAGAGGGACACCGGGGAGCTGTTTTTT
TRBV3-1/TRBV3-2	TRBD1	-	TRBJ1-6	CASSHGQGSSYNSPLHF	TGTGCCAGCAGCCATGGACAGGGGAGCTCCTATAATTCACCCCTCCACTTT
TRBV29-1	TRBD1	few	TRBJ1-6	CSVRGTANSPLHF	TGCAGCGTACGTGGGACAGCCAATTCACCCCTCCACTTT
TRBV19	-	-	TRBJ2-1	CASGLSAYNEQFF	TGTGCCAGCGGACTAAGCGCGTACAATGAGCAGTTCTTC
TRBV4-3	-	-	TRBJ1-1	CASSQDWPNTEAFF	TGCGCCAGCAGCCAAGATTGGCCGAACACTGAAGCTTTCTTT
TRBV5-1	-	-	TRBJ2-7	CASSPRDSGSYEQYF	TGCGCCAGCAGCCCCCGGGACAGCGGGTCCTACGAGCAGTACTTC
TRBV29-1	TRBD1	-	TRBJ1-1	CSVTLTGAGEAFF	TGCAGCGTTACACTTACAGGGGCCGGTGAAGCTTTCTTT
TRBV11-2	-	-	TRBJ1-5	CASSQGSSNQPQHF	TGTGCCAGCAGCCAGGGGTCGAGCAATCAGCCCCAGCATTTT